The 20 T cell receptor beta chains below all came from one sample that was sequenced in a study of lymphopenia after photon versus proton radiotherapy. Data came from immunoSEQ multiplex PCR; TCRdb stores just in-frame clones and leaves some out. The sample carries 50,000 or so clones, around 90% recorded once. Sequencing was performed on peripheral blood, taken from a patient treated with photon-based radiotherapy. These receptor sequences come from a middle-aged woman with cholangiocarcinoma.

J is TRBJ2-5 and V is TRBV10-3, with 7 bases matching TRBD2. With 4 bases clipped from V and 5 bases from J, the junction kept 7 bases outside the gene matches. The CDR3 sequence is 14 residues long. CDR1 and CDR2 (germline): ENHRY, SYGVKD. CDR3 amino acids: CAISGGSPGETQYF. The CDR3 DNA follows: TGTGCCATCAGTGGCGGGAGCCCCGGGGAGACCCAGTACTTC.

The J gene is TRBJ1-2, the V gene TRBV5-1; TRBD1 agrees at 7 bases. Germline trimming cut 1 base from V and 3 bases from J; bases unmatched to any gene: 6. The CDR3 has 15 residues. Germline values: CDR1 SGHRS, CDR2 YFSETQ. The CDR3 region has the DNA TGCGCCAGCAGCTTGTATCCAGGGGGGGACTATGGCTACACCTTC. Translated: CASSLYPGGDYGYTF.

The chain combines TRBV7-2 with TRBJ2-7; 10 nucleotides agree with TRBD2. V shed 2 bases and J 6 bases; nucleotides not matched to a gene: 10. From germline, CDR1 is SGHTA and CDR2 FQGNSA. This CDR3 comprises 16 residues. CDR3 region: CASSLQTSGIRTEQYF. The CDR3 DNA sequence: TGTGCCAGCAGCTTACAAACTAGCGGGATTCGTACCGAGCAGTACTTC.

The rearrangement links TRBV27 to TRBJ2-7, with 8 bases that match TRBD1. This CDR3 is built from 16 residues. Germline CDR1 is MNHEY and CDR2 is SMNVEV (reference sequence). The V gene end was trimmed by 5 bases and the J gene end by 0 bases; junction bases not matched to a gene: 9. CDR3 in amino acids: CASSPAGTGVSYEQYF. The CDR3 region has the DNA TGTGCCAGCAGTCCCGCCGGGACAGGAGTCTCCTACGAGCAGTACTTC.

The chain combines TRBV30 with TRBJ2-6; D not certain. CDR1 is GTSNPN, CDR2 SVGIG, per germline (reference sequence). This CDR3 contains 13 residues. V was trimmed by 3 bases and J by 0 bases, leaving 3 bases between them. The DNA for the CDR3 is TGTGCCTGGAGCCACTCTGGGGCCAACGTCCTGACTTTC. Translation: CAWSHSGANVLTF.

This chain connects TRBV2 to TRBJ1-1; 10 positions match TRBD1. Germline V lookup: CDR1 SNHLY, CDR2 FYNNEI. The CDR3 runs to 13 residues. J lost 8 bases, V lost 6 bases, and 6 bases had no gene match. The CDR3 nucleotides read TGTGCCAGCAGGATGACAGGGGGCGGCGAAGCTTTCTTT. Residues: CASRMTGGGEAFF.

This clone appeared once. The chain couples TRBV2 to TRBJ1-1; D remains ambiguous. There are 13 residues in the CDR3. Germline V gene sequence: CDR1 SNHLY, CDR2 FYNNEI. Trimming pared 8 bases from V and 0 bases from J, leaving 10 bases between. The CDR3 reads CASSLGMNTEAFF. The DNA for the CDR3 is TGTGCCAGCTCATTGGGGATGAACACTGAAGCTTTCTTT.

This clone was picked up one time. The chain joins TRBV20-1 to TRBJ2-1, with D perhaps matching TRBD2 (5 bases). The V gene lost 8 bases and the J gene lost 8 bases, with 10 bases spanning the gap. The germline gives CDR1 DFQATT, CDR2 SNEGSKA (reference sequence). The CDR3 has 10 amino acids. This chain's CDR3 is CSRGFDEQFF. CDR3 coding DNA: TGCAGTAGAGGGTTCGATGAGCAGTTCTTC.

This sequence joins TRBV27 and TRBJ1-1; D not resolved. The germline V and J ends were trimmed by 6 bases and 4 bases, with 12 bases remaining between them. Looked up from germline, CDR1 is MNHEY and CDR2 is SMNVEV (reference sequence). There are 13 residues in the CDR3. Here the CDR3 DNA reads TGTGCCAGCAGCAATGGTCCGAGCACTGAAGCTTTCTTT. Translated: CASSNGPSTEAFF.

The V and J genes are TRBV7-2 and TRBJ2-2, with 9 bases aligning to TRBD1. CDR3 length: 17 amino acids. The V gene end was trimmed by 5 bases and the J gene end by 3 bases; junction bases not matched to a gene: 10. Germline V gives CDR1 SGHTA, CDR2 FQGNSA. The CDR3 here is CASSPTTGGHYTGELFF. The CDR3 DNA follows: TGTGCCAGCAGCCCAACAACAGGGGGCCATTACACCGGGGAGCTGTTTTTT.

The gene calls are TRBV27 and TRBJ2-3, with D perhaps matching TRBD1 (6 bases). Trimming left V 2 bases short and J 0 bases short, with 9 bases between. The CDR3 runs 15 residues. CDR1 MNHEY and CDR2 SMNVEV come from the germline V gene (reference sequence). CDR3 sequence (DNA): TGTGCCAGCAGTTTAAGGGGGTCCAGCACAGATACGCAGTATTTT. Its translation: CASSLRGSSTDTQYF.

CDR3 DNA sequence: TGTGCCAGCAGTCTGGGACTAGCGGGAGTTACCTACGAGCAGTACTTC. Its protein is CASSLGLAGVTYEQYF. This chain connects TRBV28 to TRBJ2-7; 14 bases are a match to TRBD2. The CDR3 has 16 amino acids. After removal of 5 bases from V and 2 bases from J, the junction contained 5 bases not matched to a gene. The germline V gene encodes CDR1 MDHEN and CDR2 SYDVKM.

The chain combines TRBV30 with TRBJ2-3, with no clear D. The CDR3 has 14 residues. CDR1 is GTSNPN, CDR2 SVGIG, per germline (reference sequence). Deletions cut 0 bases from V and 0 bases from J, with 7 bases between. CDR3 sequence reads: CAWSVGASTDTQYF. The DNA of the CDR3 is TGTGCCTGGAGTGTCGGAGCTAGCACAGATACGCAGTATTTT.

The chain links TRBV19 to TRBJ1-5; 7 bases map to TRBD1. Trimming at V came to 2 bases and at J to 2 bases, leaving 6 bases not matched to a gene. This CDR3 contains 16 residues. From germline, CDR1 is LNHDA and CDR2 SQIVND (reference sequence). CDR3 amino acids: CASSILQGEGNQPQHF. CDR3 coding DNA: TGTGCCAGTAGTATACTCCAGGGGGAAGGCAATCAGCCCCAGCATTTT.

This clone has only one observation. CDR3 DNA sequence: TGTGCCAGCAGCGTTCGGGACGGCTCCTACAATGAGCAGTTCTTC. It codes for CASSVRDGSYNEQFF. This chain links TRBV7-2 with TRBJ2-1; D might be TRBD1 or TRBD2, each matching 5 bases. The CDR3 runs 15 residues. Germline V gives CDR1 SGHTA, CDR2 FQGNSA. Trimming cost V 5 bases and J 0 bases, with 11 bases left between them.

The chain is built from TRBV5-1 and TRBJ2-7, with 10 bases matching TRBD1. Per the germline V gene, CDR1 is SGHRS and CDR2 is YFSETQ. The J segment lost 6 bases and the V segment lost 7 bases, leaving 7 bases of the junction unmatched. This CDR3 has 13 amino acids. CDR3 nucleotide sequence: TGCGCCAGCGGGGGACAGGGGCCCGGCGAGCAGTACTTC. Translated: CASGGQGPGEQYF.

The rearrangement joins TRBV6-5 to TRBJ1-1; weak D call: TRBD1 (5 bases). V lost 2 bases, J lost 6 bases, and 13 bases lay in between. Germline V gene data show CDR1 as MNHEY and CDR2 as SVGAGI. This CDR3 has 14 amino acids. In nucleotides, the CDR3 is TGTGCCAGCAGTTACCCGGGGGGAGGTGCTGAAGCTTTCTTT. This codes for CASSYPGGGAEAFF.

The V and J genes are TRBV11-2 and TRBJ1-1; tentatively, D is TRBD1 (5 bases). The CDR3 has 15 amino acids. Deletions cut 4 bases from V and 5 bases from J, with 17 bases between. Germline V gene lookup returns CDR1 SGHAT and CDR2 FQNNGV. This chain's CDR3 is CASSSRTGLGTEAFF. The CDR3 nucleotides are TGTGCCAGCAGCTCAAGAACAGGATTAGGGACTGAAGCTTTCTTT.

This chain joins TRBV30 and TRBJ2-7, with TRBD2 identical over 7 bases. The CDR3 is 12 residues long. Germline V lookup: CDR1 GTSNPN, CDR2 SVGIG (reference sequence). The J segment lost 6 bases and the V segment lost 0 bases, leaving 2 bases of the junction unmatched. CDR3 amino acids: CAWSVRGVEQYF. As DNA, the CDR3 is TGTGCCTGGAGTGTACGGGGGGTCGAGCAGTACTTC.

The sample holds a few counts of this clone. J is TRBJ1-1 and V is TRBV29-1, with a possible D match to TRBD1 (5 bases). There are 15 residues in the CDR3. Germline V lookup: CDR1 SQVTM, CDR2 ANQGSEA. Trimming took 8 bases from V and 3 from J, leaving 22 bases between them. The CDR3 region is CSFGGDHSRDTEAFF. The CDR3 bases are TGCAGCTTCGGTGGGGACCACTCACGCGACACTGAAGCTTTCTTT.